The clone carrying this T cell receptor beta chain was counted only a few times. The antigen remains unidentified. This entry is derived from a study of T cells after yellow fever vaccination. Findings and caveats of the study: The study noted that FACS-sorted repertoires could contain abundant clonotypes contaminating from the bulk population.

MiXCR, run by TCRdb on the 5' RACE reads, gives a single entry per CDR3 protein. This sample carries some 290,000 distinct CDR3 sequences, about 10% of them seen once, and the ten largest clones take 3% to 3.5%. The sequence came from a man aged 18 to 30 who received the YFV17D yellow fever vaccine. The sample consisted of CD4+ T cells sorted from PBMCs, taken 45 days after the yellow fever booster vaccination.

CDR3 region: CASSLNGAGEKLFF. The CDR3 DNA is TGCGCCAGCAGCTTGAACGGAGCAGGGGAAAAACTGTTTTTT. V is TRBV5-1 and J is TRBJ1-4, with D tentatively TRBD1 (5 bases). Germline V lookup: CDR1 SGHRS, CDR2 YFSETQ. The CDR3 covers 14 residues. Trimming pared 1 base from V and 8 bases from J, leaving 12 bases between.